This is a list of T cell receptor beta chains from one sample in a study of OX40 agonist ivuxolimab in advanced cancers. Only in-frame clones appear in the TCRdb table, and some are missing; sequencing was by immunoSEQ multiplex PCR. This sample has 48,000 or so clones, with about three quarters found just once. Sequencing was performed on CD4+ or CD8+ T cells sorted from blood, taken in a trial of the OX40 agonist ivuxolimab. Receptors were obtained from an adult with an advanced solid tumor such as melanoma, head and neck, liver or kidney cancer. CDR3s include the opening cysteine and the closing phenylalanine or tryptophan. D genes are given only for firm matches. Some rows have no size entry. The others give once, few or many, or a class for an expanded clone.

once	TRBV2	NA	TRBJ1-5	TGTGCCAGCGCGATAACGGGGAGCAATCAGCCCCAGCATTTT	CASAITGSNQPQHF
NA	TRBV30	TRBD1	TRBJ2-5	TGTGCCTGGAGTCCTGGACAGGGGGTTTGGTTGGAGACCCAGTACTTC	CAWSPGQGVWLETQYF
NA	TRBV29-1	TRBD1	TRBJ1-3	TGCAGCGTTGAAGACCGGACAGGGGAGATTAGAAACACCATATATTTT	CSVEDRTGEIRNTIYF
NA	TRBV4-1	NA	TRBJ1-1	TGCGCCAGCAGCCAGCCCGGGGCCCGGGGGGGAGCTTTCTTT	CASSQPGARGGAFF
few	TRBV30	TRBD1	TRBJ1-5	TGTGCCTGGGGGACAGGGAATCAGCCCCAGCATTTT	CAWGTGNQPQHF
NA	TRBV10-1	TRBD1	TRBJ2-7	TGCGCCAGCAGCCGGGACAGAGCCTACGAGCAGTACTTC	CASSRDRAYEQYF
NA	TRBV11-2	NA	TRBJ1-1	TGTGCCAGCAGCTTAGCGGGGGGAAGGAACACTGAAGCTTTCTTT	CASSLAGGRNTEAFF
NA	TRBV9	TRBD1	TRBJ1-1	TGTGCCAGCAGCGCTTCGGGACAGGGGTATACTGAAGCTTTCTTT	CASSASGQGYTEAFF
few	TRBV14	NA	TRBJ1-6	TGTGCCAGCAGCCAAGAAGGGAATTCACCCCTCCACTTT	CASSQEGNSPLHF
once	TRBV11-2	NA	TRBJ2-2	TGTGCCAGCAGGTCGACGGTAACAAGCACCGGGGAGCTGTTTTTT	CASRSTVTSTGELFF
once	TRBV5-3	NA	TRBJ1-4	TGTGCCAGAAGCTTGGTTGGCGTCGGAAGAATAAATGAAAAACTGTTTTTT	CARSLVGVGRINEKLFF
NA	TRBV4-2	NA	TRBJ1-2	TGTGCCAGCAGCCTCGGGAGGGGAGAAGGCTACACCTTC	CASSLGRGEGYTF
NA	TRBV30	TRBD1	TRBJ1-1	TGTGCCTGGGCGACAGGGGGTAGAACTGAAGCTTTCTTT	CAWATGGRTEAFF
NA	TRBV19	TRBD1	TRBJ1-5	TGTGCCAGTAGTATTGAGGGGCAGGGGGATCAGCCCCAGCATTTT	CASSIEGQGDQPQHF
NA	TRBV5-8	TRBD1	TRBJ2-2	TGTGCCAGCAGCCTCAGGGGGCGACGAACCGGGGAGCTGTTTTTT	CASSLRGRRTGELFF
NA	TRBV5-4	NA	TRBJ2-3	TGTGCCAGCAGCTTGGGATCTCGGGTGCAGTATTTT	CASSLGSRVQYF
NA	TRBV5-1	NA	TRBJ2-5	TGCGCCAGCAGCTCTGACACCCAAGAGACCCAGTACTTC	CASSSDTQETQYF
NA	TRBV30	NA	TRBJ1-6	TGTGCCTGGAGAGGGTCCTATAATTCACCCCTCCACTTT	CAWRGSYNSPLHF
NA	TRBV5-1	TRBD2	TRBJ2-1	TGCGCCAGCAGCTGGGAGGGTAGCGGGAGGATAGATGAGCAGTTCTTC	CASSWEGSGRIDEQFF
NA	TRBV18	NA	TRBJ1-2	TGTGCCAGCTCATCTCAGACAGCCCCGGGCTATGGCTACACCTTC	CASSSQTAPGYGYTF
NA	TRBV27	NA	TRBJ1-4	TGTGCCAGCAGTTTCGGGGGAAAACTGTTTTTT	CASSFGGKLFF
NA	TRBV7-6	TRBD1	TRBJ2-5	TGTGCCAGCAGCTCCATTTACTCCGGGACAGGTCAAGAGACCCAGTACTTC	CASSSIYSGTGQETQYF
NA	TRBV9	NA	TRBJ2-7	TGTGCCAGCAGCGTAGCTGTGAGCTCCTACGAGCAGTACTTC	CASSVAVSSYEQYF
NA	TRBV10-3	NA	TRBJ2-7	TGTGCCATTTCAATGGATGGCTACGAGCAGTACTTC	CAISMDGYEQYF
NA	TRBV4-1	NA	TRBJ2-7	TGCGCCAGCAGCCCACCACTACGATCACAAGAGCAGTACTTC	CASSPPLRSQEQYF
medium-sized	TRBV7-8	NA	TRBJ1-2	TGTGCCAGCAGCTTATATCTAAGGGTGCAGGTGGGAAGTTTGTGGGGTGGCTACACCTTC	CASSLYLRVQVGSLWGGYTF
NA	TRBV5-1	NA	TRBJ2-1	TGCGCCAGCAGCTGGGGCTCAACGAGCTCCTACAATGAGCAGTTCTTC	CASSWGSTSSYNEQFF
NA	TRBV15	TRBD1	TRBJ2-1	TGTGCCACCCGACAGGGGGCTAGGTGGGAGTTACGATACAATGAGCAGTTCTTC	CATRQGARWELRYNEQFF